The rows below give T cell receptor beta chains drawn from one sample of a study of T cell responses to AZD1222 COVID-19 vaccine. Only in-frame clones appear in the TCRdb table, and some are missing; sequencing was by immunoSEQ multiplex PCR. The sample includes 150,000 or so clones, more than 85% of them seen just once. This specimen was peripheral blood, taken on day 0 of AZD1222 vaccination. The receptors shown here come from an adult in good health. CDR3s include the opening cysteine and the closing phenylalanine or tryptophan. Each record gives: clone size, D gene, CDR3 length, J gene, V gene, CDR3 DNA, CDR3 protein. D genes are given only for firm matches. Clone size is shown for a subset of rows, as once, few, many or a class of expanded clone.

size: NA; D: TRBD1; length: 15; J: TRBJ1-1; V: TRBV4-1; DNA: TGCGCCAGCAGCCAAACCGGGGACAGAAGGACTGAAGCTTTCTTT; CDR3: CASSQTGDRRTEAFF
size: NA; D: TRBD2; length: 16; J: TRBJ2-7; V: TRBV7-9; DNA: TGTGCCAGCAGCGGGGGACTAGCGGGGGTAAACTACGAGCAGTACTTC; CDR3: CASSGGLAGVNYEQYF
size: once; D: NA; length: 16; J: TRBJ1-6; V: TRBV4-1; DNA: TGCGCCAGCAGCCTCTCGGCGGGGGCAAACCCTCTTCCCCTCCACTTT; CDR3: CASSLSAGANPLPLHF
size: NA; D: TRBD1; length: 14; J: TRBJ1-1; V: TRBV12-5; DNA: TGTGCTAGTGACAGACAGGGGAGGGGCACTGAAGCTTTCTTT; CDR3: CASDRQGRGTEAFF
size: NA; D: TRBD2; length: 15; J: TRBJ2-1; V: TRBV7-3; DNA: TGTGCCAGCAGCCAAACTAGCGGTGCATACAATGAGCAGTTCTTC; CDR3: CASSQTSGAYNEQFF
size: NA; D: TRBD1; length: 16; J: TRBJ2-2; V: TRBV7-2; DNA: TGTGCCAGCAGCAAGCAACAGGGGGCGCCCACCGGGGAGCTGTTTTTT; CDR3: CASSKQQGAPTGELFF
size: NA; D: NA; length: 13; J: TRBJ1-1; V: TRBV20-1; DNA: TGCAGTGCCAGTATTGCGATGAACACTGAAGCTTTCTTT; CDR3: CSASIAMNTEAFF
size: NA; D: TRBD2; length: 15; J: TRBJ2-7; V: TRBV29-1; DNA: TGCAGCGTGTCCGGGACTAGCGGGACGAGAGGCGAGCAGTACTTC; CDR3: CSVSGTSGTRGEQYF
size: once; D: NA; length: 16; J: TRBJ1-2; V: TRBV9; DNA: TGTGCCAGCAGCGGACCCGCGGGACCGAAAAACTATGGCTACACCTTC; CDR3: CASSGPAGPKNYGYTF
size: few; D: TRBD2; length: 17; J: TRBJ2-7; V: TRBV5-1; DNA: TGCGCCAGCAGCTTGGGGTTGGTAGCGGGAGTATCCTACGAGCAGTACTTC; CDR3: CASSLGLVAGVSYEQYF
size: NA; D: TRBD1; length: 15; J: TRBJ1-6; V: TRBV5-1; DNA: TGCGCCAGCAGCCCCCGGGACAGGGGTTCTTCACCCCTCCACTTT; CDR3: CASSPRDRGSSPLHF
size: NA; D: TRBD1; length: 16; J: TRBJ1-1; V: TRBV9; DNA: TGTGCCAGCAGCGCCTCAGGGGGCGGGAGAGGGACTGAAGCTTTCTTT; CDR3: CASSASGGGRGTEAFF
size: NA; D: NA; length: 13; J: TRBJ1-1; V: TRBV3-1/TRBV3-2; DNA: TGTGCCAGCAGCCGAGCCATGAACACTGAAGCTTTCTTT; CDR3: CASSRAMNTEAFF
size: NA; D: TRBD1; length: 14; J: TRBJ2-3; V: TRBV18; DNA: TGTGCCAGCTCAGGACAGGTGAGGACAGATACGCAGTATTTT; CDR3: CASSGQVRTDTQYF
size: NA; D: NA; length: 14; J: TRBJ1-2; V: TRBV9; DNA: TGTGCCAGCAGCGTAGACTCAGGTGACTATGGCTACACCTTC; CDR3: CASSVDSGDYGYTF
size: NA; D: TRBD2; length: 18; J: TRBJ2-2; V: TRBV5-1; DNA: TGCGCCAGCAGCTTGCCGTTGTTGGCGGGAGGAATTGACGGGGAGCTGTTTTTT; CDR3: CASSLPLLAGGIDGELFF
size: few; D: NA; length: 16; J: TRBJ2-3; V: TRBV21-1; DNA: TGTGCCAGCAGCCCCGGTAGCGGGACTAGCTCCGATACGCAGTATTTT; CDR3: CASSPGSGTSSDTQYF
size: NA; D: NA; length: 12; J: TRBJ2-7; V: TRBV29-1; DNA: TGCAGCGTTGTTGCCAACGGGTACGAGCAGTACTTC; CDR3: CSVVANGYEQYF
size: NA; D: NA; length: 15; J: TRBJ2-1; V: TRBV15; DNA: TGTGCCACCAGCAGAGAACAAGGTTCCTACAATGAGCAGTTCTTC; CDR3: CATSREQGSYNEQFF
size: NA; D: NA; length: 12; J: TRBJ1-1; V: TRBV28; DNA: TGTGCCAGCAGTTTTTTACGGACCGAAGCTTTCTTT; CDR3: CASSFLRTEAFF
size: NA; D: TRBD1; length: 15; J: TRBJ2-2; V: TRBV7-9; DNA: TGTGCCAGCAGCTTAGTGGAACAGGGGACCGGGGAGCTGTTTTTT; CDR3: CASSLVEQGTGELFF
size: NA; D: NA; length: 13; J: TRBJ1-2; V: TRBV5-5; DNA: TGTGCCAGCAGCTTGATAACAGGGTATGGCTACACCTTC; CDR3: CASSLITGYGYTF
size: few; D: NA; length: 14; J: TRBJ1-1; V: TRBV28; DNA: TGTGCCAGCACTCCGGACAGCATGAACACTGAAGCTTTCTTT; CDR3: CASTPDSMNTEAFF
size: NA; D: NA; length: 11; J: TRBJ1-2; V: TRBV19; DNA: TGTGCCAGCAGATCTAACTATGGCTACACCTTC; CDR3: CASRSNYGYTF
size: once; D: NA; length: 11; J: TRBJ1-1; V: TRBV27; DNA: TGTGCCAGCAGTTCCAACACTGAAGCTTTCTTT; CDR3: CASSSNTEAFF
size: NA; D: NA; length: 12; J: TRBJ2-5; V: TRBV5-1; DNA: TGCGCCAGCAGCTTGGAGACCGGGACCCAGTACTTC; CDR3: CASSLETGTQYF
size: NA; D: NA; length: 16; J: TRBJ1-6; V: TRBV3-1/TRBV3-2; DNA: TGTGCCAGCAGCCAAGAGATCAGGGTGTATAATTCACCCCTCCACTTT; CDR3: CASSQEIRVYNSPLHF
size: NA; D: NA; length: 14; J: TRBJ2-3; V: TRBV27; DNA: TGTGCCAGCAGTTTAAGCGGGAGCACAGATACGCAGTATTTT; CDR3: CASSLSGSTDTQYF
size: NA; D: NA; length: 14; J: TRBJ1-5; V: TRBV13; DNA: TGTGCCAGCAGGCGGACTGGGAGCAATCAGCCCCAGCATTTT; CDR3: CASRRTGSNQPQHF
size: NA; D: TRBD1; length: 17; J: TRBJ1-1; V: TRBV27; DNA: TGTGCCAGCAGTTTATACCGACAGGGTATCTCGAACACTGAAGCTTTCTTT; CDR3: CASSLYRQGISNTEAFF
size: NA; D: TRBD1; length: 13; J: TRBJ2-1; V: TRBV3-1/TRBV3-2; DNA: TGTGCCAGCAGCCAGACAGGGTCCAATGAGCAGTTCTTC; CDR3: CASSQTGSNEQFF
size: NA; D: NA; length: 13; J: TRBJ1-1; V: TRBV10-2; DNA: TGCGCCAGCAGTGATACCAGAAACACTGAAGCTTTCTTT; CDR3: CASSDTRNTEAFF
size: NA; D: NA; length: 17; J: TRBJ1-5; V: TRBV19; DNA: TGTGCCACGCGGGGGGCAGGGGCAGGGAATAGCAATCAGCCCCAGCATTTT; CDR3: CATRGAGAGNSNQPQHF
size: NA; D: NA; length: 16; J: TRBJ2-1; V: TRBV5-5; DNA: TGTGCCAGCGGACGGGGAGGGGGGAGCTCCTACAATGAGCAGTTCTTC; CDR3: CASGRGGGSSYNEQFF
size: NA; D: NA; length: 15; J: TRBJ2-7; V: TRBV6-5; DNA: TGTGCCAGCATCTTGGTGGTGGGAGAATTCTACGAGCAGTACTTC; CDR3: CASILVVGEFYEQYF
size: NA; D: NA; length: 16; J: TRBJ1-4; V: TRBV2; DNA: TGTGCCAGCAGTGAAAGGTTACCAATAACTAATGAAAAACTGTTTTTT; CDR3: CASSERLPITNEKLFF
size: once; D: NA; length: 13; J: TRBJ1-5; V: TRBV5-8; DNA: TGTGCCAGCAGCTTAAATAGCAATCAGCCCCAGCATTTT; CDR3: CASSLNSNQPQHF
size: NA; D: NA; length: 12; J: TRBJ1-5; V: TRBV19; DNA: TGTGCCAGTAGTATACAGGGACAGCCCCAGCATTTT; CDR3: CASSIQGQPQHF
size: NA; D: TRBD1; length: 12; J: TRBJ1-1; V: TRBV19; DNA: TGTGCCACCCGGACAGGGTATTCTGAAGCTTTCTTT; CDR3: CATRTGYSEAFF
size: NA; D: NA; length: 16; J: TRBJ2-3; V: TRBV2; DNA: TGTGCCAGCAGTGAATTGGTAGTAAGGGGTAGTGATACGCAGTATTTT; CDR3: CASSELVVRGSDTQYF
size: NA; D: TRBD1; length: 15; J: TRBJ2-1; V: TRBV11-2; DNA: TGTGCCAGCAGCTTAGTTGGGACAGGATCGGGCGAGCAGTTCTTC; CDR3: CASSLVGTGSGEQFF
size: NA; D: NA; length: 13; J: TRBJ2-3; V: TRBV7-3; DNA: TGTGCCAGCAGCTTGGAGTTGGCGGGGTCGCAGTATTTT; CDR3: CASSLELAGSQYF
size: NA; D: NA; length: 14; J: TRBJ2-1; V: TRBV4-2; DNA: TGTGCCAGCAGCCAAGATCTTATGTACAATGAGCAGTTCTTC; CDR3: CASSQDLMYNEQFF
size: NA; D: NA; length: 13; J: TRBJ2-1; V: TRBV6-5; DNA: TGTGCCAGCAGCTGGAGGGCCGATGATGAGCAGTTCTTC; CDR3: CASSWRADDEQFF
size: once; D: TRBD1; length: 17; J: TRBJ1-2; V: TRBV5-1; DNA: TGCGCCAGCAGCTTGGCGGGACAGGGGGCTGGCGTGAGTGGCTACACCTTC; CDR3: CASSLAGQGAGVSGYTF
size: NA; D: NA; length: 14; J: TRBJ2-1; V: TRBV6-2/TRBV6-3; DNA: TGTGCCAGCGGCCGGCGGAGCTCCTACAATGAGCAGTTCTTC; CDR3: CASGRRSSYNEQFF
size: NA; D: NA; length: 15; J: TRBJ1-1; V: TRBV7-2; DNA: TGTGCCAGCAGCTTAGGGGCAGGGATGAACACTGAAGCTTTCTTT; CDR3: CASSLGAGMNTEAFF
size: once; D: TRBD1; length: 13; J: TRBJ1-3; V: TRBV10-3; DNA: TGTGTCATCAGGGGGGACACTGGAAACACCATATATTTT; CDR3: CVIRGDTGNTIYF
size: NA; D: NA; length: 13; J: TRBJ1-1; V: TRBV7-2; DNA: TGTGCCAGCAGCTCCGACATGAACACTGAAGCTTTCTTT; CDR3: CASSSDMNTEAFF